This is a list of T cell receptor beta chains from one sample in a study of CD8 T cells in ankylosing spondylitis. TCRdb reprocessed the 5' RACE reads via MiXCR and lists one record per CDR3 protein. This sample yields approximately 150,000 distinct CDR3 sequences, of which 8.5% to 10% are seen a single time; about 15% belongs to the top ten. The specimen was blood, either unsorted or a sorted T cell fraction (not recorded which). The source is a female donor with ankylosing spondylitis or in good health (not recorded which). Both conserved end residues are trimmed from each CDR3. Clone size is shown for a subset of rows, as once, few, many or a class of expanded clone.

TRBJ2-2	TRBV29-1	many	SASTGDTGELF
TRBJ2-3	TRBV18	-	ASSPGPGSDTQY
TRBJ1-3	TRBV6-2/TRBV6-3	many	ATTPSGNTIY
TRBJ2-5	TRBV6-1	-	ASSEGSGGSLETQY
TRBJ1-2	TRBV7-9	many	ASSHGTVYGYT
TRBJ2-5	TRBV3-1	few	ASSQESEGQETQY
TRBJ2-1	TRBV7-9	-	ASSLGGYPRNEQF
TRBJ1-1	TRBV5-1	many	ASSTRDRTLGSRMNTEAF
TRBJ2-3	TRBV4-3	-	ASSQEVWGTDTQY
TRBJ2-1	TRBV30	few	AWSFGQGHNEQF
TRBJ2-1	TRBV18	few	ASSLGGLTEQF
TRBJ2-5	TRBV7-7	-	ASSLELAGGETQY
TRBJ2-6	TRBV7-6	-	ASSSLGHSGANVLT
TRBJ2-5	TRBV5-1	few	ASSPRDPRETQY
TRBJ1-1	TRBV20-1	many	SARDLLNTEAF
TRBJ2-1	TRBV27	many	ASSLGLGGPNEQF
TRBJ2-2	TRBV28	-	ASSSIDTSGTQAGELF
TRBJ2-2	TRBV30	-	AWSSGVSGELF
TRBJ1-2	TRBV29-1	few	SVYGTLYGYT
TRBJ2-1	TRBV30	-	AWAFGTSSSEQF
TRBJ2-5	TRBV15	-	ATRGGQGMGETQY
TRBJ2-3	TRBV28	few	ASKKSGSLDTDTQY
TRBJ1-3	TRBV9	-	ASSAEGGPGNTIY
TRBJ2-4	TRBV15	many	ATSREREPETVQY
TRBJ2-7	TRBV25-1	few	ASSRSVDLYEQY
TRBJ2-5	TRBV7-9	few	ASSVLGIETQY
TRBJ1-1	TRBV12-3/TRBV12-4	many	ASSSGAAF
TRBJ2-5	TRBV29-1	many	STVAWGGTQY
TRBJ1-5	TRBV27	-	ASSLSGDGNQPQH
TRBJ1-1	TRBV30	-	AWSGGEAF
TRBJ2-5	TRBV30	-	AWSQGRGGETQY
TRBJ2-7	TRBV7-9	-	ASRNEGLPWEQY
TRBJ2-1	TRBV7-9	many	ASSSPVAGNEQF
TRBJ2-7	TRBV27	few	ASSPGGALYEQY
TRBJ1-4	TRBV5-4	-	ASSLDTGDEKLF
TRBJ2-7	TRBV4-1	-	ASSQDRGHEQY
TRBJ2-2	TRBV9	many	ASKEGSGTGELF
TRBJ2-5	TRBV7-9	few	ASSFLAGTVDQETQY
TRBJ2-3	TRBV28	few	ASRSGGGRNTQY
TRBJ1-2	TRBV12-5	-	ASGFRPFGFGYT
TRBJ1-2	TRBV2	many	ASRPQGAFYGYT
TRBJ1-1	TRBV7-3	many	ASSLNLGVNTEAF
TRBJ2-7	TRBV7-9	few	ASSTGGTTYEQY
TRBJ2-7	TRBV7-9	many	ASSLIPNEQY
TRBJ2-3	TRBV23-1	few	ASSHWGSTDTQY
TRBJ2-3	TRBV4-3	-	ASSQDRDTDTQY
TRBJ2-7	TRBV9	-	ASSVGPGASYEQY
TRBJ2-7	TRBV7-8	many	ASSPSTRLHEQY
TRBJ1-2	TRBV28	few	ASKQVRTLMFYGYT
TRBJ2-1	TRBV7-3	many	ASSLGSGRDNEQF
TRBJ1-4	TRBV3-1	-	ASSQEMTGVGEKLF
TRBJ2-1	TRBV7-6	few	ASSLGAPDLAVNEQF
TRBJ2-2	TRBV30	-	AWSPGSTNTGELF
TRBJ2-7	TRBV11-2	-	ASSLDPTGPYEQY
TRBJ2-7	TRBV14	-	ASSRMSLPYEQY
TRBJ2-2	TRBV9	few	ASSVVGTGSGELF
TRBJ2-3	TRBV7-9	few	ASSLRTSETDTQY
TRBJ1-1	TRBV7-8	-	ASSILAMNTEAF
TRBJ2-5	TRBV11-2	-	ASSSELAGRSGQETQY